These T cell receptor beta chains were read from a single sample in a study of cytomegalovirus exposure and HLA in healthy donors. Some clones are missing from TCRdb's copy, which holds only in-frame ones; the method was immunoSEQ multiplex PCR. Here the sample spans fewer than 250,000 clones, 81% being singletons. Sequencing used PBMCs. Receptor source: a man aged 40-55 years in good health and CMV-seropositive. Both conserved end residues are part of each CDR3. The D gene is left open where the match is weak. Only part of the rows carry a size: once, few, many, or a class if the clone is expanded.

CDR3	DNA	J	D	size	length	V
CASSLEGAGETQYF	TGCGCCAGCAGCTTGGAAGGGGCTGGAGAGACCCAGTACTTC	TRBJ2-5	-	once	14	TRBV5-1
CASKFEDTGELFF	TGTGCCAGCAAGTTTGAGGACACCGGGGAGCTGTTTTTT	TRBJ2-2	-	-	13	TRBV2
CASSLGGQGAENSPLHF	TGCGCCAGCAGCTTGGGCGGACAGGGGGCAGAAAATTCACCCCTCCACTTT	TRBJ1-6	TRBD1	-	17	TRBV5-1
CASSPGTSEYNEQFF	TGTGCCAGCAGCCCGGGGACTAGCGAATACAATGAGCAGTTCTTC	TRBJ2-1	TRBD2	-	15	TRBV7-9
CSARTSGVYEQYF	TGCAGCGCCCGGACTAGCGGAGTGTACGAGCAGTACTTC	TRBJ2-7	TRBD2	-	13	TRBV29-1
CASSLDPGDAGELFF	TGTGCCAGCAGCTTGGATCCAGGGGATGCCGGGGAGCTGTTTTTT	TRBJ2-2	-	-	15	TRBV5-4
CASSAGTGERKNTEAFF	TGTGCCAGCAGCGCTGGGACAGGGGAGAGGAAAAACACTGAAGCTTTCTTT	TRBJ1-1	TRBD1	few	17	TRBV2
CASVRGRGSYNEQFF	TGTGCCAGCGTGAGGGGGAGGGGTTCCTACAATGAGCAGTTCTTC	TRBJ2-1	-	-	15	TRBV2
CASSLGRLASNEQFF	TGTGCCAGCAGCTTAGGCCGACTAGCTTCCAATGAGCAGTTCTTC	TRBJ2-1	TRBD2	once	15	TRBV13
CASSLTSGGQETQYF	TGTGCCAGCTCACTGACTAGCGGGGGGCAAGAGACCCAGTACTTC	TRBJ2-5	TRBD2	-	15	TRBV18
CASASGEGSYEQYF	TGTGCTAGTGCTTCGGGGGAGGGCTCCTACGAGCAGTACTTC	TRBJ2-7	TRBD2	-	14	TRBV12-5
CASSFFAGDNYGYTF	TGTGCCAGCAGCTTCTTTGCGGGGGATAACTATGGCTACACCTTC	TRBJ1-2	-	-	15	TRBV5-4
CASSLTTSGGAETQYF	TGTGCCAGCAGCCTAACGACTAGCGGGGGGGCAGAGACCCAGTACTTC	TRBJ2-5	TRBD2	-	16	TRBV7-3
CASSPEERGARNEQFF	TGTGCCAGCAGCCCCGAGGAGCGGGGGGCACGGAATGAGCAGTTCTTC	TRBJ2-1	TRBD2	-	16	TRBV5-4
CASSPRLASSYEQYF	TGTGCCAGCAGTCCCAGGCTAGCCAGCTCCTACGAGCAGTACTTC	TRBJ2-7	-	once	15	TRBV25-1
CASSGSPGLLHF	TGTGCCAGCAGCGGCAGCCCAGGACTCCTCCACTTT	TRBJ1-6	-	once	12	TRBV5-6
CASSTRQGYEQYF	TGTGCCAGCAGCACCCGACAGGGCTACGAGCAGTACTTC	TRBJ2-7	TRBD1	few	13	TRBV11-3
CASSLARWRELAKNIQYF	TGTGCCAGCAGCTTAGCGAGGTGGAGGGAACTAGCCAAAAACATTCAGTACTTC	TRBJ2-4	-	-	18	TRBV7-2
CASSGPGLAGTGELFF	TGTGCCAGCAGCGGTCCCGGACTAGCGGGCACCGGGGAGCTGTTTTTT	TRBJ2-2	TRBD2	-	16	TRBV7-2
CASSFSRTSTYEQYF	TGTGCCAGCAGTTTTAGCAGGACTAGCACCTACGAGCAGTACTTC	TRBJ2-7	TRBD2	-	15	TRBV28
CASSPKSQEGIQYF	TGTGCCAGCTCACCTAAAAGCCAGGAGGGCATTCAGTACTTC	TRBJ2-4	-	-	14	TRBV18
CASSPGMGPAYGYTF	TGTGCCAGCAGCCCGGGCATGGGGCCAGCCTATGGCTACACCTTC	TRBJ1-2	-	-	15	TRBV7-2
CASSQGGGTYNEQYF	TGCGCCAGCAGCCAAGGTGGAGGGACCTATAACGAGCAGTACTTC	TRBJ2-7	-	-	15	TRBV4-1
CASSAQTGGNGELFF	TGTGCCAGCAGTGCCCAGACAGGGGGAAACGGGGAGCTGTTTTTT	TRBJ2-2	TRBD1	few	15	TRBV6-6
CASSQFPGQGAYIQYF	TGCGCCAGCAGCCAATTCCCGGGACAGGGGGCGTACATTCAGTACTTC	TRBJ2-4	TRBD1	-	16	TRBV4-1
CASSLGVGFNTGELFF	TGTGCCAGCAGCCTAGGGGTCGGGTTTAACACCGGGGAGCTGTTTTTT	TRBJ2-2	-	once	16	TRBV7-2
CASSQVWQGNVLTF	TGCGCCAGCAGCCAAGTGTGGCAGGGCAACGTCCTGACTTTC	TRBJ2-6	-	-	14	TRBV4-1
CASSRLPRGNNEQFF	TGTGCCAGCAGCCGACTCCCCCGGGGAAACAATGAGCAGTTCTTC	TRBJ2-1	-	once	15	TRBV7-9
CASSQSPRGTDTQYF	TGTGCCAGCAGCCAATCCCCCAGGGGGACAGATACGCAGTATTTT	TRBJ2-3	TRBD1	-	15	TRBV14
CASTRQGPGVSPLHF	TGTGCCAGCACCAGACAGGGCCCTGGGGTTTCACCCCTCCACTTT	TRBJ1-6	TRBD1	-	15	TRBV6-6
CASSPGFSYNEQFF	TGTGCCAGCAGTCCTGGCTTTTCCTACAATGAGCAGTTCTTC	TRBJ2-1	-	few	14	TRBV27
CASSSGQDNSPLHF	TGTGCCAGCAGCTCCGGACAGGATAATTCACCCCTCCACTTT	TRBJ1-6	TRBD1	-	14	TRBV11-2
CASSPRASGYNEQFF	TGTGCCAGCAGCCCGCGGGCTAGCGGCTACAATGAGCAGTTCTTC	TRBJ2-1	TRBD2	-	15	TRBV9
CAWRYDSPLHF	TGTGCCTGGAGATATGATTCACCCCTCCACTTT	TRBJ1-6	-	-	11	TRBV30
CASSLAGSGTDTQYF	TGTGCCAGCAGTTTAGCAGGTAGTGGCACAGATACGCAGTATTTT	TRBJ2-3	-	-	15	TRBV28
CASSLAPGQGMHEQYF	TGTGCCAGCAGCTTAGCCCCGGGACAGGGAATGCACGAGCAGTACTTC	TRBJ2-7	TRBD1	few	16	TRBV7-9
CASSPPPRGGDTQYF	TGTGCCAGCAGTCCCCCCCCGCGGGGGGGAGATACGCAGTATTTT	TRBJ2-3	TRBD2	-	15	TRBV27
CAWSRDRGSQPQHF	TGTGCCTGGAGTCGGGACAGGGGGAGTCAGCCCCAGCATTTT	TRBJ1-5	TRBD1	-	14	TRBV30
CASSLRTEAFF	TGTGCCAGCAGCTTGCGTACTGAAGCTTTCTTT	TRBJ1-1	-	few	11	TRBV5-6
CASSLGQDTDTQYF	TGCGCCAGCAGCTTGGGACAAGACACAGATACGCAGTATTTT	TRBJ2-3	-	few	14	TRBV5-1
CASRRHNYGYTF	TGTGCCAGCAGGAGGCATAACTATGGCTACACCTTC	TRBJ1-2	-	-	12	TRBV6-6
CASRAGGLGGEQYF	TGTGCCAGCAGGGCGGGGGGACTAGGTGGCGAGCAGTACTTC	TRBJ2-7	TRBD2	-	14	TRBV6-1
CASSQVVPGTGGRGQYNEQFF	TGCGCCAGCAGCCAAGTCGTTCCGGGGACCGGTGGCAGGGGGCAGTACAATGAGCAGTTCTTC	TRBJ2-1	TRBD1	-	21	TRBV4-1
CASSPTSGVTEAFF	TGTGCCAGCAGCCCCACATCAGGGGTCACTGAAGCTTTCTTT	TRBJ1-1	-	-	14	TRBV7-8
CASSSGLAGYTDTQYF	TGCGCCAGCAGCTCCGGACTAGCGGGGTACACAGATACGCAGTATTTT	TRBJ2-3	TRBD2	-	16	TRBV5-1
CASSLGPSGTTGELFF	TGCGCCAGCAGCTTGGGCCCTAGCGGGACCACCGGGGAGCTGTTTTTT	TRBJ2-2	TRBD2	-	16	TRBV5-1
CASSLIQGGSNEQYF	TGTGCCAGCAGCTTAATTCAGGGGGGAAGTAACGAGCAGTACTTC	TRBJ2-7	-	-	15	TRBV7-3
CASSHEGVPVTQYF	TGTGCCAGCAGTCACGAGGGAGTACCCGTGACCCAGTACTTC	TRBJ2-5	-	-	14	TRBV6-5
CASSLLAGGYYEQYF	TGTGCCAGCAGTTTACTAGCGGGAGGGTACTACGAGCAGTACTTC	TRBJ2-7	TRBD2	-	15	TRBV27
CASSFPGQQGGNTIYF	TGTGCCAGCAGCTTCCCAGGACAGCAGGGGGGAAACACCATATATTTT	TRBJ1-3	-	-	16	TRBV7-2
CATSPGQPNQPQHF	TGTGCCACCTCCCCGGGACAGCCTAATCAGCCCCAGCATTTT	TRBJ1-5	TRBD1	-	14	TRBV15
CASSVVPRDDYGYTF	TGTGCCAGCAGCGTAGTACCCAGGGATGACTATGGCTACACCTTC	TRBJ1-2	-	-	15	TRBV9
CASSLAGGETQYF	TGTGCCAGCAGCTTGGCCGGGGGGGAGACCCAGTACTTC	TRBJ2-5	TRBD2	-	13	TRBV7-9
CASSLPGHPSSYNEQFF	TGTGCCAGCAGCTTACCGGGACACCCGAGCTCCTACAATGAGCAGTTCTTC	TRBJ2-1	-	-	17	TRBV7-2
CASSSGQGTGELFF	TGTGCCAGCAGCTCGGGACAGGGGACCGGGGAGCTGTTTTTT	TRBJ2-2	TRBD1	-	14	TRBV11-3
CASSSGSREQYF	TGTGCCAGCAGCTCCGGGTCGCGCGAGCAGTACTTC	TRBJ2-7	-	-	12	TRBV27